This T cell receptor beta chain originates from a study of blood T cell repertoires in COVID-19. Trimming stripped 5 bases from V and 2 bases from J, with 16 bases between. The CDR3 length is 16 residues. Germline assignment: CDR1 MNHEY and CDR2 SVGEGT. The repertoire was sequenced with immunoSEQ multiplex PCR; TCRdb's copy has only in-frame clones and lacks some. The sample has 150,000 to 180,000 clones; roughly 83% are singletons. Sequencing used peripheral blood. The rearrangement links TRBV6-2 or TRBV6-3 to TRBJ2-1, with a tentative D call TRBD1 (5 bases). This receptor was taken from a woman in her sixties or seventies with COVID-19, enrolled during active disease. This chain's CDR3 is CASSAVTGATYNEQFF. In DNA, the CDR3 is TGTGCCAGCAGTGCCGTTACAGGAGCGACCTACAATGAGCAGTTCTTC.